This TCR beta chain was profiled in a study of shared clonotypes between healthy human individuals. Using immunoSEQ multiplex PCR, the repertoire was profiled, and TCRdb retains in-frame clones only, with some absent. The table shows more than 500,000 clones, with approximately 94% occurring only once. This CDR3 is built from 14 residues. CDR1 KGHSH and CDR2 LQKENI come from the germline V gene. V gave up 0 bases and J gave up 4 bases, with 9 bases separating them. The sequenced sample consisted of naive CD4+ T cells sorted from blood. Subset indicated: CD45RA+ positively selected. The chain links TRBV18 to TRBJ2-5; D may be TRBD2 (6 bases). The receptor was isolated from a woman in her 30s in good health. The CDR3 spells CASSPPEGGETQYF. CDR3 nucleotides: TGTGCCAGCTCACCACCTGAGGGAGGAGAGACCCAGTACTTC.